The clone carrying this T cell receptor beta chain came up a few times. The source of the sample is a study of blood T cell repertoires in COVID-19. Study background: The cDNA or gDNA used as material had been derived from T cells, B-cell-depleted T cells, or PBMCs.

Some clones are missing from TCRdb's copy, which holds only in-frame ones; the method was immunoSEQ multiplex PCR. Among about 99,000 clones listed, over 65% were seen once. V was clipped by 3 bases and J by 1 base; unmatched bases: 5. Germline CDR1 reads SGHDN; CDR2 reads FVKESK. This CDR3 has 16 residues. Sequencing was carried out using peripheral blood. This sequence joins TRBV14 and TRBJ1-3, with TRBD1 identical over 8 bases. The sequence was obtained from a human donor in a cohort sampled during active COVID-19. The CDR3 sequence is CASSQRTGSSGNTIYF. The CDR3 nucleotides read TGTGCCAGCAGCCAGCGGACAGGGTCATCTGGAAACACCATATATTTT.